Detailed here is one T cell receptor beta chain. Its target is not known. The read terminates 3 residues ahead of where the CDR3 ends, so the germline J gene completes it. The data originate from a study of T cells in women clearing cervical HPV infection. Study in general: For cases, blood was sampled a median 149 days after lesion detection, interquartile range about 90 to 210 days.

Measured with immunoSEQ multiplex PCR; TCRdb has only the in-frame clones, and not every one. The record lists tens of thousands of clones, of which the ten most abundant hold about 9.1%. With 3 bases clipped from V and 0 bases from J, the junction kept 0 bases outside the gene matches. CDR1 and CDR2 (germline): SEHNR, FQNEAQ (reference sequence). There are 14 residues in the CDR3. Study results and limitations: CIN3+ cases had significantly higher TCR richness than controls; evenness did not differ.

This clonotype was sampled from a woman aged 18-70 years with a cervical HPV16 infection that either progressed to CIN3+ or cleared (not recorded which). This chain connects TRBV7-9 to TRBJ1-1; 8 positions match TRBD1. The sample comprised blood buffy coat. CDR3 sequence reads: CASSLGQVNTEAFF. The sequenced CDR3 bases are TGTGCCAGCAGCTTGGGACAGGTGAACACTGAA.